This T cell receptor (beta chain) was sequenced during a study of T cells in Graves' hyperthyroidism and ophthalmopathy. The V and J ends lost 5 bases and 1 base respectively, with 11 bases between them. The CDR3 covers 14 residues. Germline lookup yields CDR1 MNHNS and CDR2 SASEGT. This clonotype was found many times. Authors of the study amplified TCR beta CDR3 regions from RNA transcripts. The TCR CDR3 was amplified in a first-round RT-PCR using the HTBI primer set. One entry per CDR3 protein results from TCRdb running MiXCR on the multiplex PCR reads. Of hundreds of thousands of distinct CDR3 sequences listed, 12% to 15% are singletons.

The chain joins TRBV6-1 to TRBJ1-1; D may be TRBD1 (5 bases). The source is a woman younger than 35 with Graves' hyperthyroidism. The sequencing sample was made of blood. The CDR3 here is CASSPFGGNTEAFF. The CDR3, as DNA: TGTGCCAGCAGTCCCTTCGGGGGGAACACTGAAGCTTTCTTT.